This paragraph reports one T cell receptor (beta chain). The data derive from a study of blood T cell repertoires in COVID-19. Whole-study context: Italy, Spain and the United States were the sources of the convalescent and acute COVID-19 samples. T cells, B-cell-depleted T cells, or PBMCs supplied cDNA or gDNA.

In the original processing: Reference gene primer amplification in the assay estimated nucleated cell counts. This table comes from immunoSEQ multiplex PCR, and its TCRdb copy is limited to in-frame clones, with some not included. V and J calls and clone size are copied from that table; D and trimming were computed from the DNA. The data contain 150,000 to 200,000 clones, approximately 85% of them singletons. This sequence was found in a woman aged 60-75 years with acute or convalescent COVID-19. Sequences were obtained from peripheral blood.

CDR3 sequence: CASSLRGLAGDNEQFF. The CDR3 bases are TGTGCCAGCAGCCTGAGGGGACTAGCGGGGGACAATGAGCAGTTCTTC. This sequence joins TRBV9 and TRBJ2-1; 14 positions agree with TRBD2. CDR1 and CDR2 (germline): SGDLS, YYNGEE. With V trimmed by 4 bases and J by 5 bases, 5 bases remained unmatched. The CDR3 has 16 amino acids. The whole variable domain, filled in from reference TRBV9 and TRBJ2-1, reads DSGVTQTPKHLITATGQRVTLRCSPRSGDLSVYWYQQSLDQGLQFLIQYYNGEERAKGNILERFSAQQFPDLHSELNLSSLELGDSALYFCASSLRGLAGDNEQFFGPGTRLTVL.